This entry is about one TCR beta chain. This sample was included in a study of blood T cell repertoires in COVID-19. The overall study: Material from acute and convalescent COVID-19 was sourced from the United States, Italy and Spain. From T cells, B-cell-depleted T cells, or PBMCs came the material, which was cDNA or gDNA.

The authors' processing: Reference gene primers were amplified, and this amplification served to estimate nucleated cell counts. Produced via immunoSEQ multiplex PCR; TCRdb's table is partial and in-frame only. V and J calls and clone size come straight from that table; D and trimming were deduced from the DNA. The data show approximately 120,000 clones, about 90% seen once. The clonotype was recovered from a woman in her forties or fifties who had recovered from COVID-19. Sequences were obtained from peripheral blood.

CDR3 region: CASSFLPSTDTQYF. The CDR3 region has the DNA TGTGCCAGCAGCTTCCTACCGAGCACAGATACGCAGTATTTT. The gene calls are TRBV7-2 and TRBJ2-3; D not resolved. Germline CDR1 and CDR2: SGHTA and FQGNSA. The CDR3 runs to 14 residues. Trimming left V 3 bases short and J 0 bases short, with 7 bases between.